These 4 T cell receptor beta chains originate from one sample sequenced in a study of cytomegalovirus exposure and HLA in healthy donors. PCR involved 60 Vbeta and 13 Jbeta primers. This table comes from immunoSEQ multiplex PCR, and its TCRdb copy is limited to in-frame clones, with some not included. This sample carries 80,000 or so clones, approximately 60% of them seen once, and the ten largest clones take 4.4%. Sequenced material: PBMCs. These receptors were collected from a male donor in good health and CMV-seropositive.

The chain joins TRBV13 to TRBJ1-2; D unresolved. Per germline, CDR1 PRHDT and CDR2 FYEKMQ (reference sequence). The V gene lost 1 base and the J gene lost 6 bases, with 3 bases spanning the gap. The CDR3 contains 11 residues. The CDR3, as DNA: TGTGCCAGCAGCTTAGCCGATGGCTACACCTTC. It is translated as CASSLADGYTF.

In its sample, this clone was seen a few times. J is TRBJ2-1 and V is TRBV6-5, with D hard to call. This CDR3 contains 12 residues. Germline values: CDR1 MNHEY, CDR2 SVGAGI. The germline V and J ends were trimmed by 4 bases and 2 bases, with 3 bases remaining between them. In DNA form, the CDR3 reads TGTGCCAGCAGTTCCACCTACAATGAGCAGTTCTTC. Translated: CASSSTYNEQFF.

The chain carries TRBV5-1 and TRBJ2-3, with 11 bases aligning to TRBD2. V shed 7 bases and J 5 bases; nucleotides not matched to a gene: 6. The CDR3 totals 14 residues. CDR1 and CDR2 from the germline V gene are SGHRS and YFSETQ. The CDR3 sequence: CASDFSGGGDTQYF. In DNA, the CDR3 is TGCGCCAGCGACTTTAGCGGGGGGGGAGATACGCAGTATTTT.

This chain connects TRBV9 to TRBJ1-1; the D is unclear. The CDR3 has 13 amino acids. The germline CDR1 and CDR2 sequences are SGDLS and YYNGEE. The ends were cut back, 1 base at V and 6 bases at J, with 10 bases in the middle. CDR3 loop: CASSVSVASEAFF. CDR3 DNA: TGTGCCAGCAGCGTATCAGTGGCTTCTGAAGCTTTCTTT.